This paragraph covers one T cell receptor (beta chain) sequence. Antigen specificity is unknown. With 6 bases clipped from V and 5 bases from J, the junction kept 6 bases outside the gene matches. This CDR3 comprises 14 residues. The germline CDR1 and CDR2 sequences are ENHRY and SYGVKD. These data originate in a study of T cell responses to AZD1222 COVID-19 vaccine. General study findings and limits: Compared with day 0, the breadth and depth of the Spike-specific TCR repertoire rose significantly after two doses of AZD1222.

The assay was immunoSEQ multiplex PCR, and TCRdb's table has in-frame clones only and misses some. This sample carries some 200,000 clones, approximately 91% of them seen once, and the ten largest clones take 3% to 3.5%. The chain recombines TRBV10-3 with TRBJ2-1; 8 bases agree with TRBD2. The TCR comes from an adult who received the AZD1222 COVID-19 vaccine. Sequencing was performed on peripheral blood, taken 28 days after the second AZD1222 dose. The CDR3 DNA reads TGTGCCATCAGCCAGCGGGAGCCCCACAATGAGCAGTTCTTC. Translated: CAISQREPHNEQFF.